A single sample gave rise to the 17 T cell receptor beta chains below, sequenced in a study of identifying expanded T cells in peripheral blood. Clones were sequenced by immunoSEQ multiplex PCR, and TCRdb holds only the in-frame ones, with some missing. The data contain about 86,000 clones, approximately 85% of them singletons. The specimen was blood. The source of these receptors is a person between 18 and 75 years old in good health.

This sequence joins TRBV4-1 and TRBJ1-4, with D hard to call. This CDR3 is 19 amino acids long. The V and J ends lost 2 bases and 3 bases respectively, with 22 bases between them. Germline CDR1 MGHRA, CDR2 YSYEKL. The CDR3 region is CASSQLSGPIRAANEKLFF. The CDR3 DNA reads TGCGCCAGCAGCCAACTATCAGGCCCCATTAGGGCAGCTAATGAAAAACTGTTTTTT.

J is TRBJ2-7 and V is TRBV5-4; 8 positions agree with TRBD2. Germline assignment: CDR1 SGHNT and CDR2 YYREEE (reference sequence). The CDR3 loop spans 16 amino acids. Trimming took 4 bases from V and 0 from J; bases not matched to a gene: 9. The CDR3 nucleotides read TGTGCCAGCAGCCTCTCAGGGCGGGGGGACTCCTACGAGCAGTACTTC. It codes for CASSLSGRGDSYEQYF.

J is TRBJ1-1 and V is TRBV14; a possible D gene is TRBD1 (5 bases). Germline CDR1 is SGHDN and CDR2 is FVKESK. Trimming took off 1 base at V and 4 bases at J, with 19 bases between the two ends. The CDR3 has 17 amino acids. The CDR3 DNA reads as TGTGCCAGCAGCCAAGCCACAGGAGCACCCTTCGGCACTGAAGCTTTCTTT. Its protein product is CASSQATGAPFGTEAFF.

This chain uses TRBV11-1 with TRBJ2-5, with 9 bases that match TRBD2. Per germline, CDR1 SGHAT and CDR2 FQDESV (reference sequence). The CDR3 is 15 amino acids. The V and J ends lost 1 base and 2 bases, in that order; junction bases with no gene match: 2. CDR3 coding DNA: TGTGCCAGCAGCTTAGGGAGCGGGGGGCAAGAGACCCAGTACTTC. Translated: CASSLGSGGQETQYF.

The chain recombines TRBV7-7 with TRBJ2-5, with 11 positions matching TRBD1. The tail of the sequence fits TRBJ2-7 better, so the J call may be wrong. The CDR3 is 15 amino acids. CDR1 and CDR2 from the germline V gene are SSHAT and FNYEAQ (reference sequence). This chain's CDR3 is CASSFGTGGSYEQYF. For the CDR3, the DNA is TGTGCCAGCAGCTTTGGGACAGGGGGTTCCTACGAGCAGTACTTC.

For the CDR3, the DNA is TGCAGCGTCAACGGGGGTACGAACACCGGGGAGCTGTTTTTT. It is translated as CSVNGGTNTGELFF. The chain has TRBV29-1 and TRBJ2-2, with a weak D call TRBD2 (6 bases). CDR1 is SQVTM and CDR2 is ANQGSEA in the germline V gene. CDR3 size: 14 residues. V was pared by 6 bases and J by 0 bases, with 11 bases between.

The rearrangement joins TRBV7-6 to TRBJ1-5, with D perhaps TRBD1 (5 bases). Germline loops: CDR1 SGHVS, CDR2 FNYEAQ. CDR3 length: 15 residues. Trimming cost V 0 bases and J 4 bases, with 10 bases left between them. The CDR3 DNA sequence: TGTGCCAGCAGCTTAGCTTCGGGACTTAATCAGCCCCAGCATTTT. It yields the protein CASSLASGLNQPQHF.

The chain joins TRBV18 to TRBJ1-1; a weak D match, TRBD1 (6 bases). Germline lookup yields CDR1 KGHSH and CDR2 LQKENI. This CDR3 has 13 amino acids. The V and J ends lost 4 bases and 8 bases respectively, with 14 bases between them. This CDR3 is CASSHRDTVEAFF. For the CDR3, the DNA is TGTGCCAGCTCACATCGGGACACGGTGGAAGCTTTCTTT.

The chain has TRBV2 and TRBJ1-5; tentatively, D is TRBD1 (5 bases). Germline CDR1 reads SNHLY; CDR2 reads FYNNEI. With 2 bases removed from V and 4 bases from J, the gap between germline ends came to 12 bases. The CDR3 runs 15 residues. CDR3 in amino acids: CASSEFAGGNQPQHF. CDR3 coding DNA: TGTGCCAGCAGTGAATTCGCGGGGGGGAATCAGCCCCAGCATTTT.

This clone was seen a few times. The CDR3 coding sequence is TGTGCCAGCACCATAGGGTCCTGGGGACAGGCTGACTACGAGCAGTACTTC. Protein product: CASTIGSWGQADYEQYF. The J gene is TRBJ2-7, the V gene TRBV7-9; 8 nucleotides match TRBD1. This CDR3 region has 17 residues. J gave up 3 bases and V 7 bases, and 17 bases lay outside the gene matches. Germline V gene data show CDR1 as SEHNR and CDR2 as FQNEAQ (reference sequence).

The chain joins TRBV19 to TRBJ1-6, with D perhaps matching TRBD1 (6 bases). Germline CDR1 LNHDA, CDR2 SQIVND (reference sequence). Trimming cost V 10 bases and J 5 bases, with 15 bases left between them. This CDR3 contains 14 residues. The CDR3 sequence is CATRGDEDNSPLHF. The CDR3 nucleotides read TGTGCCACCAGGGGAGATGAAGATAATTCACCCCTCCACTTT.

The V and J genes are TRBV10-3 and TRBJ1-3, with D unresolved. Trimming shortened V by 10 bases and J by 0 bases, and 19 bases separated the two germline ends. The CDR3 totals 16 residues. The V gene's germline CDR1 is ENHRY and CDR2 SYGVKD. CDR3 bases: TGTGCCAGCGCTCGTTCGGGCCCCCGCTCTGGAAACACCATATATTTT. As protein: CASARSGPRSGNTIYF.

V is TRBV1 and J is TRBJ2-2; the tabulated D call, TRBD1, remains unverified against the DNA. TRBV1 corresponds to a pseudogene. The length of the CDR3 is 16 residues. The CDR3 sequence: CTSSDTGTINTGELFF. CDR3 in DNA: TGCACCAGCAGCGACACCGGGACAATAAACACCGGGGAGCTGTTTTTT.

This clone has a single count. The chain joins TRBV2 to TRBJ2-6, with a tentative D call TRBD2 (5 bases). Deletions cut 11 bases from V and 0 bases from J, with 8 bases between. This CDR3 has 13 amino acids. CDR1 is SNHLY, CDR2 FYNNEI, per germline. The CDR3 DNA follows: TGTGCCTCCGCGGGCTCTGGGGCCAACGTCCTGACTTTC. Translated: CASAGSGANVLTF.

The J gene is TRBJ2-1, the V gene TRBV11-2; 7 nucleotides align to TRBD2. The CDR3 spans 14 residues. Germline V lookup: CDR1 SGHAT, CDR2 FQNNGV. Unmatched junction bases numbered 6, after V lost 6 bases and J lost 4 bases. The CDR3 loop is CASRSLADYNEQFF. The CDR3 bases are TGTGCCAGCAGGTCCCTAGCGGATTACAATGAGCAGTTCTTC.

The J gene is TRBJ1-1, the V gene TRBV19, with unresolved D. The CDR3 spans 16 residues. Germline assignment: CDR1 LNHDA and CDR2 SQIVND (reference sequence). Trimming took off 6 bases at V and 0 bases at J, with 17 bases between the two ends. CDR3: CASRPNSPALNTEAFF. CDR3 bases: TGTGCCAGTAGGCCTAACAGCCCTGCTTTGAACACTGAAGCTTTCTTT.

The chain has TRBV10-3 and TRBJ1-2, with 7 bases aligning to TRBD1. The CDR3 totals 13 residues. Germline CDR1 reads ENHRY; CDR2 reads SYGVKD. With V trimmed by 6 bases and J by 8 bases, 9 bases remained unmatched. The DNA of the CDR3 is TGTGCCATCAGCAAAACAGGGGAGGAGGGCTACACCTTC. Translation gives CAISKTGEEGYTF.